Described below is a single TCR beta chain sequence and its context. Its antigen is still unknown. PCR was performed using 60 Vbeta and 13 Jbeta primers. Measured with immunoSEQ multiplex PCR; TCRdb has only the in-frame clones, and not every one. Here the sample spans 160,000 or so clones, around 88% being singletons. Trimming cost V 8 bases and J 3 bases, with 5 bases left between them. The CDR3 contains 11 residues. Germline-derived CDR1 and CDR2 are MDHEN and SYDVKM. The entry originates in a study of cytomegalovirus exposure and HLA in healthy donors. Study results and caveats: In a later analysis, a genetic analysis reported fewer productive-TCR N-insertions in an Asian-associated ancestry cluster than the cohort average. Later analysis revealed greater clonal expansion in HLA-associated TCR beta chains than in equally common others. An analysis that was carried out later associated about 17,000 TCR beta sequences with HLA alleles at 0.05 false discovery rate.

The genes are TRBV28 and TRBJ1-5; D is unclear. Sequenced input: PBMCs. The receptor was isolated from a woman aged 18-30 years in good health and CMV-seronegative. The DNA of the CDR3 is TGTGCCAGCGCGAACAATCAGCCCCAGCATTTT. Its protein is CASANNQPQHF.